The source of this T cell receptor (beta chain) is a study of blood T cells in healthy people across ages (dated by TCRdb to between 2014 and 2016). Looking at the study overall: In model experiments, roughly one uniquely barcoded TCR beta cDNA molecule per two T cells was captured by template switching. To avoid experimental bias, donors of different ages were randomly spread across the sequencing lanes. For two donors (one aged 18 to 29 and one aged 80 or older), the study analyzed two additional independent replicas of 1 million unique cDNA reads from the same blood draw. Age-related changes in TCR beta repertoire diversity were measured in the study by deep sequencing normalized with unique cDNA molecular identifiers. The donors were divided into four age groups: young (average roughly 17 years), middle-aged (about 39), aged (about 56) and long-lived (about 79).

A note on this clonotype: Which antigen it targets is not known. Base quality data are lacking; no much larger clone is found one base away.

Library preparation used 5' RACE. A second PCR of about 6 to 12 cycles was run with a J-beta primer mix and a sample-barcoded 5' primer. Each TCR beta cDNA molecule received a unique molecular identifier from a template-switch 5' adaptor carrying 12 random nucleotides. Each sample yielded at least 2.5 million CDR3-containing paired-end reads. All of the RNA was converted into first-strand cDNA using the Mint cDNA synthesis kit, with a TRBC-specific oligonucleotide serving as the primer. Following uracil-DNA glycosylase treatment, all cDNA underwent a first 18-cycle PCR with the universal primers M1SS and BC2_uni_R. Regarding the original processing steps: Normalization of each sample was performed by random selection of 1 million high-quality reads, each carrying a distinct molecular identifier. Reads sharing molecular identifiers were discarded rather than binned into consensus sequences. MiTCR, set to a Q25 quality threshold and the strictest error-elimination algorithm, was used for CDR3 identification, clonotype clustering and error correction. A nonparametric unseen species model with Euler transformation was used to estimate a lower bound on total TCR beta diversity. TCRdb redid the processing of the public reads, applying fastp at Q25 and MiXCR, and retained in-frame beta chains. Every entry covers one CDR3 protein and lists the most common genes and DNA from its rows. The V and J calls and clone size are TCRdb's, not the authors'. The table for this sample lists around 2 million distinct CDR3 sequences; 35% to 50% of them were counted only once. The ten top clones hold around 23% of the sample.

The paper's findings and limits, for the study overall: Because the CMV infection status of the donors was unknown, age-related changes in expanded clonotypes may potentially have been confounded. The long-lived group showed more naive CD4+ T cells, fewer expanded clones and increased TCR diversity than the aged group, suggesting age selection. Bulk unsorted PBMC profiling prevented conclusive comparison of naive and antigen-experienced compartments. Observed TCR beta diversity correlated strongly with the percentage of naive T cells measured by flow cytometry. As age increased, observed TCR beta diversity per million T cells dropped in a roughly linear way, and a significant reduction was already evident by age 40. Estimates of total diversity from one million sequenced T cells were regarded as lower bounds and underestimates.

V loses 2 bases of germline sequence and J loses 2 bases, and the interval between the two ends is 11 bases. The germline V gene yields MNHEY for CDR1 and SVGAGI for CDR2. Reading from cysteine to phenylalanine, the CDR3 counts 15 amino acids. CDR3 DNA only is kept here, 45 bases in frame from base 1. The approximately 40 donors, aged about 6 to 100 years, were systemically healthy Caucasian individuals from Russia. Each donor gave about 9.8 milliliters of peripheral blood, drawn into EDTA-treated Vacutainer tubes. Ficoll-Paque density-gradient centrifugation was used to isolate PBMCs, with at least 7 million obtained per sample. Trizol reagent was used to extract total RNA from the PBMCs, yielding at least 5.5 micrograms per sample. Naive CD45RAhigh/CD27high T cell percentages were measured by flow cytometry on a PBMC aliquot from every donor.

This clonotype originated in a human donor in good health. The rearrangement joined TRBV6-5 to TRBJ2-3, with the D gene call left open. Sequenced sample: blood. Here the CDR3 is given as CASSYGQEITDTQYF. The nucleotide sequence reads TGTGCCAGCAGTTACGGGCAGGAGATCACAGATACGCAGTATTTT.